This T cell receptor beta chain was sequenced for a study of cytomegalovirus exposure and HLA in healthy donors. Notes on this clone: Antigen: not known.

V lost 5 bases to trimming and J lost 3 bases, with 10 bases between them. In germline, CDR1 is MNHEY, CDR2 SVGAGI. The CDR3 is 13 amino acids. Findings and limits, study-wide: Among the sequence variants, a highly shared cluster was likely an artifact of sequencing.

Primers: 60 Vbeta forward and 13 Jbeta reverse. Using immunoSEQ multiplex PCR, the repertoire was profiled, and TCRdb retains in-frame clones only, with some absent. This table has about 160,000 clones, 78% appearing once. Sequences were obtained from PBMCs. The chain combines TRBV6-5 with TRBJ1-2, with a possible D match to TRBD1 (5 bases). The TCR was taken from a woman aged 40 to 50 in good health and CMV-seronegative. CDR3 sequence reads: CASSERRDYGYTF. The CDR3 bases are TGTGCCAGCAGTGAACGCAGGGACTATGGCTACACCTTC.